This TCR beta chain was observed in a study of blood T cell repertoires in COVID-19. The data were produced by immunoSEQ multiplex PCR, yet TCRdb's version contains in-frame clones alone and is incomplete. Of hundreds of thousands of clones in the sample, about 85% were seen once. V gave up 3 bases and J gave up 2 bases, with 15 bases separating them. This CDR3 is 15 amino acids long. Germline V gene sequence: CDR1 SGHDT, CDR2 YYEEEE. Assignments of participants to cohorts depended upon their own reported clinical history. The sequenced sample was PBMCs or T cells enriched from blood (not recorded which). The clonotype originates from a woman aged 50 to 60 who had recovered from COVID-19. The rearrangement links TRBV5-6 to TRBJ2-7; D may be TRBD2 (6 bases). The CDR3 coding sequence is TGTGCCAGCAGCTCCGGTGGGGGGATGACCTACGAGCAGTACTTC. Amino acids: CASSSGGGMTYEQYF.